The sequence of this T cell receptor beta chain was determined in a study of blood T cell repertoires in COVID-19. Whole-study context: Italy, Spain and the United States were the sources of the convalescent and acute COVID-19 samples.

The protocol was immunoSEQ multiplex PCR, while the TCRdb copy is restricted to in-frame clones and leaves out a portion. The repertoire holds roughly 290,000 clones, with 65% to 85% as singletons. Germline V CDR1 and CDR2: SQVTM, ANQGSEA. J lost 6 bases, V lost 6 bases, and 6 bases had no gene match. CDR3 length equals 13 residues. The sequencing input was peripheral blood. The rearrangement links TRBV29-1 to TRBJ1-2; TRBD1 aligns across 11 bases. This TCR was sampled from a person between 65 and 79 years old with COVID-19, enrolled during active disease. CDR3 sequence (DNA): TGCAGCGTAAGGACAGGGGGCGCGAATGGCTACACCTTC. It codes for CSVRTGGANGYTF.